Listed below are T cell receptor beta chains from one sample, sequenced in a study of blood T cell repertoires in COVID-19. Assay used: immunoSEQ multiplex PCR; TCRdb lists only in-frame clones, some missing. The sample shows about 70,000 clones, 70% to 75% of them seen only once. The sequenced material came from peripheral blood. These receptors were taken from an older woman with acute or convalescent COVID-19. The CDR3 runs from the conserved cysteine through the conserved F or W. A D gene is named only where the DNA matches it firmly. The size of a clone is reported for some rows only, either as once, few or many, or as a class for expanded clones.

CDR3aa: CASKFQQNTEAFF
CDR3nt: TGTGCCAGTAAGTTTCAACAAAACACTGAAGCTTTCTTT
d_gene: -
j_gene: TRBJ1-1
abundance: -
v_gene: TRBV19

CDR3aa: CASSLASQVGEAFF
CDR3nt: TGCGCCAGCAGCTTGGCCTCACAGGTGGGGGAAGCTTTCTTT
d_gene: -
j_gene: TRBJ1-1
abundance: -
v_gene: TRBV5-1

CDR3aa: CASSQGMGPNIYEQYF
CDR3nt: TGTGCCAGCAGCCAAGGAATGGGGCCCAACATTTACGAGCAGTACTTC
d_gene: -
j_gene: TRBJ2-7
abundance: -
v_gene: TRBV14

CDR3aa: CATRPSGVGGANVLTF
CDR3nt: TGTGCCACGAGGCCTAGCGGGGTAGGTGGGGCCAACGTCCTGACTTTC
d_gene: TRBD2
j_gene: TRBJ2-6
abundance: -
v_gene: TRBV19

CDR3aa: CATSEPGLNQPQHF
CDR3nt: TGTGCCACCAGTGAACCGGGACTCAATCAGCCCCAGCATTTT
d_gene: -
j_gene: TRBJ1-5
abundance: -
v_gene: TRBV24-1

CDR3aa: CASSFQGSHTGELFF
CDR3nt: TGTGCCAGCAGCTTTCAGGGGTCGCACACCGGGGAGCTGTTTTTT
d_gene: -
j_gene: TRBJ2-2
abundance: -
v_gene: TRBV5-4

CDR3aa: CASSSGLASEQFF
CDR3nt: TGTGCCAGCAGTTCGGGACTAGCAAGTGAGCAGTTCTTC
d_gene: TRBD2
j_gene: TRBJ2-1
abundance: -
v_gene: TRBV2

CDR3aa: CASSGRGLYSGNTIYF
CDR3nt: TGTGCCAGCAGTGGGAGGGGGCTTTACTCTGGAAACACCATATATTTT
d_gene: TRBD1
j_gene: TRBJ1-3
abundance: -
v_gene: TRBV25-1

CDR3aa: CASSEARAAAFDLRPQHF
CDR3nt: TGTGCCAGCAGTGAAGCGCGCGCGGCAGCATTCGATTTGAGGCCCCAGCATTTT
d_gene: -
j_gene: TRBJ1-5
abundance: -
v_gene: TRBV2

CDR3aa: CASSRGQGVQETQYF
CDR3nt: TGTGCCAGCAGCCGCGGACAGGGGGTACAAGAGACCCAGTACTTC
d_gene: TRBD1
j_gene: TRBJ2-5
abundance: -
v_gene: TRBV27

CDR3aa: CASSPLGDSYEQYF
CDR3nt: TGTGCCAGCAGCCCTCTCGGGGATTCCTACGAGCAGTACTTC
d_gene: -
j_gene: TRBJ2-7
abundance: -
v_gene: TRBV5-5

CDR3aa: CASSLGILAGNTDTQYF
CDR3nt: TGCGCCAGCAGCCTGGGGATTTTGGCGGGGAATACAGATACGCAGTATTTT
d_gene: -
j_gene: TRBJ2-3
abundance: -
v_gene: TRBV5-1

CDR3aa: CASSGTMGTGELFF
CDR3nt: TGCGCCAGCAGCGGGACTATGGGGACCGGGGAGCTGTTTTTT
d_gene: TRBD2
j_gene: TRBJ2-2
abundance: -
v_gene: TRBV5-1

CDR3aa: CASSPTGDNYGYTF
CDR3nt: TGTGCCAGCAGTCCGACAGGGGATAACTATGGCTACACCTTC
d_gene: TRBD1
j_gene: TRBJ1-2
abundance: -
v_gene: TRBV7-3

CDR3aa: CASSPTVGATNEKLFF
CDR3nt: TGTGCCAGCAGCCCCACGGTAGGGGCAACTAATGAAAAACTGTTTTTT
d_gene: -
j_gene: TRBJ1-4
abundance: -
v_gene: TRBV4-2

CDR3aa: CASSLDGGPTDTQYF
CDR3nt: TGTGCCAGCAGCTTAGACGGGGGGCCGACAGATACGCAGTATTTT
d_gene: -
j_gene: TRBJ2-3
abundance: few
v_gene: TRBV7-2

CDR3aa: CATSGGTTDAGYQETQYF
CDR3nt: TGTGCCACCAGTGGTGGGACTACGGACGCCGGGTACCAAGAGACCCAGTACTTC
d_gene: TRBD2
j_gene: TRBJ2-5
abundance: -
v_gene: TRBV24-1

CDR3aa: CASRTRQGQEKLFF
CDR3nt: TGTGCCAGCAGAACCCGGCAGGGACAGGAAAAACTGTTTTTT
d_gene: TRBD1
j_gene: TRBJ1-4
abundance: once
v_gene: TRBV6-6

CDR3aa: CAWSAGDTYEQYF
CDR3nt: TGTGCCTGGAGTGCCGGAGATACCTACGAGCAGTACTTC
d_gene: -
j_gene: TRBJ2-7
abundance: -
v_gene: TRBV30

CDR3aa: CASRRDRVTEAFF
CDR3nt: TGTGCCAGCAGGCGGGACAGGGTCACTGAAGCTTTCTTT
d_gene: TRBD1
j_gene: TRBJ1-1
abundance: -
v_gene: TRBV6-5

CDR3aa: CASKGGQGGQNIQYF
CDR3nt: TGTGCCAGTAAGGGTGGGCAGGGGGGTCAAAACATTCAGTACTTC
d_gene: -
j_gene: TRBJ2-4
abundance: many
v_gene: TRBV19

CDR3aa: CASSTGGLRRNTEAFF
CDR3nt: TGTGCCAGCAGCACTGGAGGACTCCGGAGGAACACTGAAGCTTTCTTT
d_gene: -
j_gene: TRBJ1-1
abundance: -
v_gene: TRBV7-8

CDR3aa: CASSRNGNREGRLIGELFF
CDR3nt: TGCGCCAGCAGCCGAAATGGTAACAGGGAAGGTCGGCTCATCGGGGAGCTGTTTTTT
d_gene: -
j_gene: TRBJ2-2
abundance: -
v_gene: TRBV23-1

CDR3aa: CASSPGSRGTEAFF
CDR3nt: TGTGCCAGCAGCCCCGGGTCTAGGGGCACTGAAGCTTTCTTT
d_gene: -
j_gene: TRBJ1-1
abundance: few
v_gene: TRBV5-4